This is a list of T cell receptor beta chains from one sample in a study of shared clonotypes between healthy human individuals. Profiled with immunoSEQ multiplex PCR; TCRdb holds only in-frame clones, not every one. The data show about 2.3 million clones, just over 90% seen once. Sequencing input: naive CD4+ T cells from PBMCs. All receptors come from a man aged 18 to 30 in good health. Some clones in this sample may be carry-over from other donors' samples. Both conserved end residues are part of each CDR3. A D gene is named only where the DNA matches it firmly. Part of the rows lack a size; the others show once, few, many or a class for expanded clones.

clone_size	v_call	j_call	d_call	cdr3_nt	cdr3_aa
.	TRBV28	TRBJ2-7	.	TGTGCCAGCACTGAGGGCGGGTTAACCTACGAGCAGTACTTC	CASTEGGLTYEQYF
.	TRBV7-9	TRBJ1-1	.	TGTGCCAGCAGCGATACAGGGCGACCCCCTATATCGAAGGCTTTCTTT	CASSDTGRPPISKAFF
.	TRBV19	TRBJ2-1	.	TGTGCCAGTAGTCCCCGGGACCTCCCCAATGAGGAGCAGTTCTTC	CASSPRDLPNEEQFF
.	TRBV6-6	TRBJ1-1	.	TGTGCCAGCAGTTACGTTAGGAGCATGAACACTGAAGCTTTCTTT	CASSYVRSMNTEAFF
.	TRBV28	TRBJ2-3	TRBD2	TGTGCCAGCAGTGCCATGATAGCGGGAGGGGGCTCAGATACGCAGTATTTT	CASSAMIAGGGSDTQYF
few	TRBV30	TRBJ1-4	TRBD1	TGTGCCTGGAGTGTGGACAGGCCAGCAACTAATGAAAAACTGTTTTTT	CAWSVDRPATNEKLFF
.	TRBV6-1	TRBJ2-4	TRBD2	TGTGCCAGCAGTGTTTCGGGACTAGCGGGAGACTGGGTAGCCAAAAACATTCAGTACTTC	CASSVSGLAGDWVAKNIQYF
.	TRBV29-1	TRBJ2-3	.	TGCAGCGTTGGCCTGACTCGACTCAGCACAGATACGCAGTATTTT	CSVGLTRLSTDTQYF
.	TRBV18	TRBJ1-5	.	TGTGCCAGCTCAGAGCGCTTCCAGGAGCCCCAGCATTTT	CASSERFQEPQHF
.	TRBV19	TRBJ2-1	TRBD2	TGTGCCACTTCTAGCGGGAACTACAATGAGCAGTTCTTC	CATSSGNYNEQFF
.	TRBV5-1	TRBJ2-3	.	TGCGCCAGCAGCTTCGGACCCGTTAGCAGGCCTAGCACAGATACGCAGTATTTT	CASSFGPVSRPSTDTQYF
.	TRBV29-1	TRBJ2-1	.	TGCAGCGTTGAAGATCTTTGGGGTGAGATACGGTTCTTC	CSVEDLWGEIRFF
.	TRBV5-1	TRBJ2-1	TRBD2	TGCGCCAGCAGCCCCCTAGCGGGATCATACAATGAGCAGTTCTTC	CASSPLAGSYNEQFF
.	TRBV5-1	TRBJ2-5	.	TGCGCCAGCAGCTCACTGGATGGAGGGACGGTAGAGACCCAGTACTTC	CASSSLDGGTVETQYF
.	TRBV7-9	TRBJ2-7	TRBD2	TGTGCCAGCAGCCCGGGGTTTGGACTAGCGTGGGCCTACGAGCAGTACTTC	CASSPGFGLAWAYEQYF
.	TRBV9	TRBJ2-5	TRBD2	TGTGCCAGCAGCGGGACTAGCGGGATCGGAGAGACCCAGTACTTC	CASSGTSGIGETQYF
.	TRBV27	TRBJ1-2	.	TGTGCCAGCAGTTTGTCAGGGTACAACTATGGCTACACCTTC	CASSLSGYNYGYTF
.	TRBV28	TRBJ2-2	.	TGTGCCAGCAGTCCCGGGACTAACACCGGGGAGCTGTTTTTT	CASSPGTNTGELFF
.	TRBV10-2	TRBJ1-2	TRBD1	TGCGCCAGCAGTGGGACAGGGGTCTATGGCTACACCTTC	CASSGTGVYGYTF
.	TRBV28	TRBJ2-7	.	TGTGCCAGCAGCAGGAGCAGGGCCGCCTACGAGCAGTACTTC	CASSRSRAAYEQYF
.	TRBV7-2	TRBJ2-1	TRBD2	TGTGCCAGCAGCTCGGCGGTAGCGGGAGCTCAAAATGAGCAGTTCTTC	CASSSAVAGAQNEQFF
.	TRBV4-1	TRBJ2-1	TRBD2	TGCGCCAGCAGCCAAGTCCCGTGGAGCGGGAGGATCAATAAGGGCAATGAGCAGTTCTTC	CASSQVPWSGRINKGNEQFF
.	TRBV5-1	TRBJ1-1	.	TGCGCCAGCAGCTTCTGGACGGGGAACACTGAAGCTTTCTTT	CASSFWTGNTEAFF
.	TRBV21-1	TRBJ1-4	.	TGTGCCAGCAGCAAAAACAGTAGGTGCAGTGAAAAACTGTTTTTT	CASSKNSRCSEKLFF
once	TRBV7-6	TRBJ2-5	.	TGTGCCAGCAGCTTAGCGGACTTACAAGAGACCCAGTACTTC	CASSLADLQETQYF
.	TRBV10-3	TRBJ2-4	TRBD1	TGTGCCATCAGGGAACAGGGGGCTAGAAACATTCAGTACTTC	CAIREQGARNIQYF
.	TRBV5-5	TRBJ1-2	.	TGTGCCAGCAGCCTCGGGACATCTAACTATGGCTACACCTTC	CASSLGTSNYGYTF
.	TRBV7-2	TRBJ2-5	TRBD2	TGTGCCAGCAGCTTTACGGGAGGATCGGAGACCCAGTACTTC	CASSFTGGSETQYF
.	TRBV28	TRBJ1-5	.	TGTGCCAGCAGAATCACCAGTGGTGATTACCAGCCCCAGCATTTT	CASRITSGDYQPQHF
.	TRBV5-8	TRBJ1-2	TRBD1	TGTGCCAGCAGCGGCGGACAGGGGGTCTATGGCTACACCTTC	CASSGGQGVYGYTF
.	TRBV2	TRBJ1-2	.	TGTGCCTGGAAGGGTTGGACAGCTAACTATGGCTACACCTTC	CAWKGWTANYGYTF
.	TRBV19	TRBJ2-6	.	TGTGCCAGTAGTCCACAGGGCTCCGGGGCCAACGTCCTGACTTTC	CASSPQGSGANVLTF
.	TRBV5-1	TRBJ2-1	.	TGCGCCAGCAGCTTGGTTGGAGGTGAGCAGTTCTTC	CASSLVGGEQFF
.	TRBV4-1	TRBJ1-1	.	TGCGCCAGCAGCCAAGATCCGGTTATGAACACTGAAGCTTTCTTT	CASSQDPVMNTEAFF
.	TRBV7-8	TRBJ2-5	TRBD2	TGTGCCAGCAGCTTAGGAAGACTAGCGGGAGGATGGGAGACCCAGTACTTC	CASSLGRLAGGWETQYF
.	TRBV7-9	TRBJ2-3	.	TGTGCCAGCAGCTTAGGGCTAGCGCCCACAGATACGCAGTATTTT	CASSLGLAPTDTQYF
.	TRBV28	TRBJ2-7	.	TGTGCCAGCAGTATTGGTGGCCGCCACCTCCCGTACGAGCAGTACTTC	CASSIGGRHLPYEQYF
.	TRBV7-3	TRBJ2-7	TRBD2	TGTGCCAGCAGCTCCACCCCGGGACTAGCGGGAGTTGAGCAGTACTTC	CASSSTPGLAGVEQYF
.	TRBV5-1	TRBJ2-7	TRBD1	TGCGCCAGCAGCCATAGAAACCAAGGGACAGGGTCCTACGAGCAGTACTTC	CASSHRNQGTGSYEQYF
.	TRBV27	TRBJ1-2	.	TGTGCCAGCAGTTTCCGCAGCTTTGATGGCTACACCTTC	CASSFRSFDGYTF
once	TRBV18	TRBJ2-7	TRBD2	TGTGCCAGCTCACCAATACTAGCGGGACACTACGAGCAGTACTTC	CASSPILAGHYEQYF